The 16 T cell receptor beta chains listed next were all sequenced from one sample in a study of early T cells in non-severe SARS-CoV-2 infection. A single record per CDR3 protein comes from TCRdb applying MiXCR to the 5' RACE reads. The table includes 50,000 to 70,000 distinct CDR3 sequences, around 5.7% detected once. Sequencing was performed on whole blood, taken at baseline. These receptors all stem from an adult who was a healthcare worker with PCR-confirmed SARS-CoV-2 infection or an uninfected control (not recorded which).

This clonotype was observed many times. The V call is TRBV4-2, the J call TRBJ1-2, with 7 bases lining up with TRBD1. Trimming took 4 bases from V and 1 from J; bases not matched to a gene: 12. Looked up from germline, CDR1 is LGHNA and CDR2 is YNFKEQ. The CDR3 spans 17 residues. CDR3 bases: TGTGCCAGCAGCCTCTCCTGGCCCGGGACAGATAACTATGGCTACACCTTC. Its protein is CASSLSWPGTDNYGYTF.

This clonotype was seen only a few times. The chain recombines TRBV7-9 with TRBJ2-5, with D possibly being TRBD1 or TRBD2 (5 bases each). Germline V gene sequence: CDR1 SEHNR, CDR2 FQNEAQ (reference sequence). The V end lost 3 bases, the J end lost 4 bases, and 15 bases lay between the germline ends. The CDR3 sequence is 15 residues long. Here the CDR3 DNA reads TGTGCCAGCAGCTTGAGAGGGGCGATAACAGAGACCCAGTACTTC. It specifies CASSLRGAITETQYF.

This clonotype appeared a few times. The chain joins TRBV7-2 to TRBJ2-5; D is possibly TRBD1 or TRBD2 (5 bases each). The CDR3 runs to 13 residues. Trimming removed 5 bases from V and 2 bases from J, with 9 bases in between. CDR1 SGHTA and CDR2 FQGNSA come from the germline V gene. The DNA for the CDR3 is TGTGCCAGCAGCCGGGGCCCTCAAGAGACCCAGTACTTC. It translates to CASSRGPQETQYF.

In this sample, this clonotype turned up many times. In DNA form, the CDR3 reads TGTGCCAGCAGTTCCCGGGACCGCACCCTATACGAGCAGTACTTC. Amino acid sequence: CASSSRDRTLYEQYF. The rearrangement uses TRBV28 and TRBJ2-7; TRBD1 or TRBD2 may be the D gene (5 bases each). V was cut by 4 bases and J by 4 bases, with 17 bases left in between. Germline CDR1 reads MDHEN; CDR2 reads SYDVKM. CDR3 length equals 15 residues.

Many counts were recorded for this clonotype. This chain connects TRBV29-1 to TRBJ1-1; 7 positions match TRBD1. The CDR3 covers 12 residues. V gave up 6 bases and J gave up 4 bases; unmatched junction bases: 5. Germline V gene data show CDR1 as SQVTM and CDR2 as ANQGSEA. In DNA form, the CDR3 reads TGCAGCGTATCCCAGGGGGTCACTGAAGCTTTCTTT. Amino acid sequence: CSVSQGVTEAFF.

This clonotype was counted many times. The gene calls are TRBV12-3 or TRBV12-4 and TRBJ2-5; TRBD1 agrees at 11 bases. The CDR3 is 16 residues long. The V gene end was trimmed by 5 bases and the J gene end by 5 bases; junction bases not matched to a gene: 10. CDR3 DNA: TGTGCCAGCAGTACCACGGGACAGGGGGAAAGGGAGACCCAGTACTTC. Translating it yields CASSTTGQGERETQYF.

The rearrangement links TRBV2 to TRBJ1-1; D is uncertain. The CDR3 contains 15 residues. V was trimmed by 6 bases and J by 5 bases, leaving 19 bases between them. In germline, CDR1 is SNHLY, CDR2 FYNNEI. The CDR3 coding sequence is TGTGCCAGCAGACTATCGGGCGGGTTAAGTACTGAAGCTTTCTTT. Protein product: CASRLSGGLSTEAFF.

This clonotype was detected ten times or more. CDR3 in amino acids: CSASRDRVADTQYF. In DNA, the CDR3 is TGCAGTGCTTCCCGGGACAGGGTAGCAGATACGCAGTATTTT. J is TRBJ2-3 and V is TRBV20-1; 9 bases line up with TRBD1. The CDR3 extends over 14 amino acids. V dropped 5 bases and J dropped 4; count of bases not matched to a gene: 7. The germline gives CDR1 DFQATT, CDR2 SNEGSKA (reference sequence).

CDR3 in amino acids: CAIILSASTDTQYF. The DNA of the CDR3 is TGTGCCATCATTTTGAGCGCCAGCACAGATACGCAGTATTTT. The V gene is TRBV10-3, the J gene TRBJ2-3; D is ambiguous. V lost 7 bases, J lost 0 bases, and 11 bases lay in between. Germline loops: CDR1 ENHRY, CDR2 SYGVKD. The CDR3 sequence is 14 residues long.

This clonotype was seen many times. CDR3 residues: CASSLAGGVHEQFF. DNA for the CDR3: TGCGCCAGCAGCTTAGCGGGAGGGGTTCATGAGCAGTTCTTC. The genes are TRBV5-1 and TRBJ2-1; 10 bases fit TRBD2. CDR1 SGHRS and CDR2 YFSETQ come from the germline V gene. This CDR3 is built from 14 residues. V gave up 2 bases and J gave up 8 bases; unmatched junction bases: 4.

This clonotype was recorded at least ten times. The V gene is TRBV7-3, the J gene TRBJ2-1; 8 nucleotides agree with TRBD1. There are 15 residues in the CDR3. J lost 7 bases, V lost 2 bases, and 7 bases had no gene match. The germline gives CDR1 SGHTA, CDR2 FQGTGA. CDR3 sequence (DNA): TGTGCCAGCAGCTTAGGACCCAGGGGGCATAATGAGCAGTTCTTC. Protein sequence: CASSLGPRGHNEQFF.

The sample holds a few counts of this clonotype. The chain employs TRBV7-9 and TRBJ2-6; weak D call: TRBD1 (6 bases). The CDR3 consists of 14 residues. Germline lookup yields CDR1 SEHNR and CDR2 FQNEAQ (reference sequence). Trimming stripped 5 bases from V and 4 bases from J, with 9 bases between. The CDR3 region is CASSQDSGANVLTF. CDR3 sequence (DNA): TGTGCCAGCAGCCAGGACAGCGGGGCCAACGTCCTGACTTTC.

This clonotype was picked up many times. The J gene is TRBJ1-1, the V gene TRBV12-3 or TRBV12-4, with D hard to call. The CDR3 runs 16 residues. The V gene lost 5 bases and the J gene lost 6 bases, with 22 bases spanning the gap. The CDR3 bases are TGTGCCAGCAGTGAGGTCCCGGGTGGGCGGTCCTCTGAAGCTTTCTTT. Amino acid sequence: CASSEVPGGRSSEAFF.

The chain joins TRBV6-5 to TRBJ1-2, with D perhaps matching TRBD1 (5 bases). CDR3 length equals 14 residues. V was cut by 0 bases and J by 8 bases, with 13 bases left in between. CDR1 is MNHEY, CDR2 SVGAGI, per germline. In DNA, the CDR3 is TGTGCCAGCAGTTACTCCTGGTCCGGGGGAGGCTACACCTTC. It is translated as CASSYSWSGGGYTF.

The table lists this clonotype with many counts. The J gene is TRBJ2-5, the V gene TRBV7-6; D uncertain. The CDR3 covers 16 residues. V was clipped by 1 base and J by 4 bases, with 16 bases between them. Germline V lookup: CDR1 SGHVS, CDR2 FNYEAQ. The CDR3 DNA follows: TGTGCCAGCAGCTTAGGTGAAGGGATTGGGCGAGAGACCCAGTACTTC. Translating it yields CASSLGEGIGRETQYF.

This clonotype was detected ten times or more. The gene calls are TRBV7-6 and TRBJ2-7, with a weak D call TRBD2 (5 bases). The CDR3 runs 15 residues. Germline CDR1 and CDR2: SGHVS and FNYEAQ. V lost 5 bases and J lost 2, with 16 bases in between. CDR3 nucleotide sequence: TGTGCCAGCAGCCCCCTTCCGGGATCAACCTACGAGCAGTACTTC. As protein: CASSPLPGSTYEQYF.